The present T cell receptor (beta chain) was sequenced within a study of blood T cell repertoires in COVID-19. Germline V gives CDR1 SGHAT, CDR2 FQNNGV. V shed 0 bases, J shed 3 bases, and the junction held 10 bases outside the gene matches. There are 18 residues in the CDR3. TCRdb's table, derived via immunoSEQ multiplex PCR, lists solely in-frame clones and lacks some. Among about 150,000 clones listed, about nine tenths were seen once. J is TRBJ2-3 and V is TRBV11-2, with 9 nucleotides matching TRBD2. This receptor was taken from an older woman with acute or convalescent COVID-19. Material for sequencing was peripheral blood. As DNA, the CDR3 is TGTGCCAGCAGCTTAGATCTAGCGGGACTGAAGGGGACAGATACGCAGTATTTT. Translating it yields CASSLDLAGLKGTDTQYF.